The entry below describes one T cell receptor (beta chain). It has no known antigen specificity. No base-level quality is on record; no much larger clone is a single base apart. This record comes from a study of T-cell memory formation after mild COVID-19 (dated by TCRdb to the early 2020s). About the investigation overall: TCR sequence clusters from the two donors were largely donor specific. Longitudinal TCRalpha and TCRbeta repertoire sequencing tracked T-cell clones expanding and contracting after mild COVID-19 in a couple of donors. The cohort was made up of two young adult volunteers, one female and one male, who were previously healthy.

Ficoll-Paque density gradient centrifugation was the method used to isolate PBMCs. Sequencing used an Illumina NovaSeq 6000. cDNA libraries for TCRalpha and TCRbeta were prepared by 5'RACE using constant-segment primers, with sample barcodes and unique molecular identifiers added. RNA was extracted from every sample with Trizol reagent. Libraries were amplified in two PCR steps, with a second sample barcode and Illumina TruSeq adapters added in the second step. Sequencing of the libraries was done on an Illumina NovaSeq, producing 2 x 150 bp paired-end reads. Turning to the authors' computational methods: The reads were demultiplexed and collapsed into UMI-guided consensus sequences using migec v1.2.7. With mixcr v2.1.11, UMI consensuses were aligned to TRA and TRB V and J templates and assembled into clonotypes. A clonotype was counted as expanded or contracted only when both edgeR and NoisET called the clonotype significant, with the noise models trained on biological replicates. For edgeR calls, a false discovery rate-adjusted p below 0.01 and a log2 fold-change threshold of 1 were applied. As an exploratory analysis of dynamics, max-normalized trajectories of the 1000 most abundant clonotypes were examined by PCA with hierarchical clustering. Separately sequenced CD4+ and CD8+ repertoires were used to assign a CD4 or CD8 phenotype to each responding clone. Through fastp at Q25 and MiXCR, TCRdb rebuilt clones from the public reads, retaining in-frame beta chains. Rows merge per CDR3 protein into single entries with the most common DNA and genes. The authors' filters were not applied to this entry. This sample comprises 550,000 to 700,000 distinct CDR3 sequences, about 20% of them detected only once. The ten most abundant clones make up around 12% of the sample.

Overall results and qualifications from the work: Contracting CD4+ clones turned up mainly in the CM and EM memory subsets, whereas EMRA was where CD8+ clones were enriched. Clones that contracted from day 15 to 85 showed balanced CD4/CD8 phenotypes, whereas a second wave of clones that expanded from day 15 to 37 leaned towards CD4+. Some responding clones were detected in pre-infection memory, suggesting pre-existing cross-reactive memory T cells joined the SARS-CoV-2 response. SARS-CoV-2 specificity of the second-wave clones peaking on day 37 was not confirmed. Only two mild cases were covered in the study, and larger cohorts including severe cases with pre-infection samples were considered necessary.

The germline V end is reduced by 5 bases and the J end by 1 base; junction bases left unmatched: 5. The germline V gene (reference sequence) provides CDR1 DFQATT and CDR2 SNEGSKA. Taken from cysteine to phenylalanine, the CDR3 has 14 residues. Only the CDR3 part of the read is kept: 42 bases, read in frame from the first base. The chain joins TRBV20-1 to TRBJ1-1; the junction holds 9 bases that match TRBD1. This receptor was identified in an adult woman who had mild COVID-19 (a few samples of this study predate the infection). The sample titles of this study are shuffled in the database, so cell type and time point are left out; the donor was told from shared clones. Specimen: PBMCs or a T cell subset sorted from them (not recorded which). The CDR3: CSARQGGPNTEAFF. The DNA sequence reads TGCAGTGCTCGACAGGGGGGGCCGAACACTGAAGCTTTCTTT.